This record covers a single T cell receptor beta chain. Its specificity is unknown. This record comes from a study of OX40 agonist ivuxolimab in advanced cancers. Whole-study context: Three patients, one with hepatocellular carcinoma and two with cutaneous melanoma, achieved partial responses.

Autoimmune disease history or systemic immunosuppression disqualified patients. Data came from immunoSEQ multiplex PCR; TCRdb stores just in-frame clones and leaves some out. This table holds 50,000 to 75,000 clones, more than 85% found once. This CDR3 contains 13 residues. Germline V gives CDR1 MNHNS, CDR2 SASEGT. Trimming shortened V by 7 bases and J by 8 bases, and 14 bases separated the two germline ends. Overall study findings and caveats: On average, a greater number of expanded clones characterised CD8+ T cells relative to CD4+.

The sequence came from an adult with an advanced solid tumor such as melanoma, head and neck, liver or kidney cancer. The chain carries TRBV6-1 and TRBJ2-2; TRBD1 or TRBD2 may be the D gene (6 bases each). This sample comprised CD4+ or CD8+ T cells sorted from blood, obtained in a trial of the OX40 agonist ivuxolimab. The DNA of the CDR3 is TGTGCCAGCACCAACTGGGGGGCGGGGGAGCTGTTTTTT. Amino acid sequence: CASTNWGAGELFF.